Listed below are T cell receptor beta chains from one sample, sequenced in a study of blood T cell repertoires in COVID-19. Profiling relied on immunoSEQ multiplex PCR, and the TCRdb table lists in-frame clones only, not all of them. The sample has about 50,000 clones, 86% seen once. The sequenced material came from peripheral blood. The receptors were sampled from a woman aged 55-69 years with acute or convalescent COVID-19. The CDR3 runs from the conserved cysteine through the conserved F or W. D genes are given only for firm matches. Rows give clone size only sometimes, using once, few, many, or a class for an expanded clone.

CDR3 protein	CDR3 DNA	J gene	D gene	clone size	V gene
CASRPGQGIYGYTF	TGTGCCAGCAGACCGGGACAGGGGATCTATGGCTACACCTTC	TRBJ1-2	TRBD1	once	TRBV7-8
CASRTGGNSPLHF	TGCGCCAGCAGGACAGGTGGGAATTCACCCCTCCACTTT	TRBJ1-6	NA	NA	TRBV5-1
CASSQDQRGGNNEQFF	TGCGCCAGCAGCCAAGATCAGCGGGGGGGCAACAATGAGCAGTTCTTC	TRBJ2-1	TRBD2	few	TRBV4-1
CASSKGKGATPGRETQYF	TGTGCCAGTAGTAAAGGGAAAGGGGCCACACCAGGGCGGGAGACCCAGTACTTC	TRBJ2-5	NA	NA	TRBV19
CASSNNLLVQPQHF	TGTGCCAGTAGTAACAACCTGCTAGTTCAGCCCCAGCATTTT	TRBJ1-5	NA	few	TRBV19
CSASKTGANYNEQFF	TGCAGTGCAAGTAAGACAGGGGCGAACTACAATGAGCAGTTCTTC	TRBJ2-1	TRBD1	NA	TRBV20-1
CAWSAGGPRNEQFF	TGTGCCTGGAGTGCGGGAGGGCCAAGGAATGAGCAGTTCTTC	TRBJ2-1	TRBD2	NA	TRBV30
CASSQQGGREAFF	TGTGCCAGCAGCCAACAGGGGGGAAGAGAAGCTTTCTTT	TRBJ1-1	TRBD1	NA	TRBV3-1/TRBV3-2
CAWSWTGSNEKLFF	TGTGCCTGGAGTTGGACAGGGTCTAATGAAAAACTGTTTTTT	TRBJ1-4	TRBD1	NA	TRBV30
CASSTGTGIPGELFF	TGTGCCAGTAGTACCGGGACAGGGATTCCCGGGGAGCTGTTTTTT	TRBJ2-2	TRBD1	NA	TRBV19
CASSEAQGTEAFF	TGTGCCAGCAGTGAAGCACAGGGGACTGAAGCTTTCTTT	TRBJ1-1	TRBD1	NA	TRBV2
CASRLTQGPYEQYF	TGTGCCAGCAGACTTACGCAGGGCCCCTACGAGCAGTACTTC	TRBJ2-7	NA	NA	TRBV6-5
CASSLVASGDLYNEQFF	TGTGCCAGCAGCTTGGTGGCTAGCGGGGACCTCTACAATGAGCAGTTCTTC	TRBJ2-1	TRBD2	NA	TRBV5-4
CASSSGLRDPLHF	TGTGCCAGTTCATCGGGACTTAGGGATCCCCTCCACTTT	TRBJ1-6	NA	NA	TRBV6-5
CASKTGGRYYGYTF	TGTGCCAGCAAGACAGGGGGCAGGTACTATGGCTACACCTTC	TRBJ1-2	TRBD1	few	TRBV28
CASSLAIVSGQGSYNEQFF	TGCGCCAGCAGCTTGGCCATTGTCTCGGGACAGGGATCCTACAATGAGCAGTTCTTC	TRBJ2-1	TRBD1	NA	TRBV5-1
CASRLGYGGNLKDTQYF	TGCGCCAGCAGACTCGGGTACGGCGGGAACTTAAAGGATACGCAGTATTTT	TRBJ2-3	NA	NA	TRBV4-1
CASSPGQGRTEAFF	TGTGCCAGCTCTCCGGGACAGGGGAGAACTGAAGCTTTCTTT	TRBJ1-1	TRBD1	NA	TRBV18
CASSQYPGQGSGNTIYF	TGTGCCAGCAGCCAGTACCCGGGACAGGGCTCTGGAAACACCATATATTTT	TRBJ1-3	TRBD1	NA	TRBV3-1/TRBV3-2
CSGGDRSWGYTF	TGCAGCGGGGGGGACAGATCTTGGGGCTACACCTTC	TRBJ1-2	TRBD1	NA	TRBV29-1
CATFGTSSSYEQYF	TGTGCCACCTTCGGGACTTCGAGCTCCTACGAGCAGTACTTC	TRBJ2-7	NA	NA	TRBV6-6
CASSLAGGAGNTIYF	TGTGCCAGCAGCTTAGCTGGGGGCGCAGGAAACACCATATATTTT	TRBJ1-3	NA	NA	TRBV7-6
CASSSGGSGRETQYF	TGTGCCAGCAGCTCAGGCGGGAGTGGACGAGAGACCCAGTACTTC	TRBJ2-5	TRBD2	NA	TRBV28
CASSFSGGKETQYF	TGTGCCAGCAGTTTCAGCGGGGGGAAAGAGACCCAGTACTTC	TRBJ2-5	TRBD2	NA	TRBV28
CASSLGPRSQETQYF	TGTGCCAGCAGTTTGGGGCCCCGCTCTCAAGAGACCCAGTACTTC	TRBJ2-5	NA	NA	TRBV28
CASSYSRVSQPQHF	TGTGCCAGCAGTTACTCCAGGGTATCTCAGCCCCAGCATTTT	TRBJ1-5	NA	NA	TRBV6-5
CASRQPGVGQPQHF	TGTGCCAGCAGACAACCAGGGGTGGGGCAGCCCCAGCATTTT	TRBJ1-5	NA	NA	TRBV2
CAWSPLLRGKLFF	TGTGCCTGGAGTCCCCTATTACGGGGAAAACTGTTTTTT	TRBJ1-4	NA	NA	TRBV30
CASSTDSGTASREQYF	TGCGCCAGCAGCACCGACTCCGGGACAGCCAGTCGGGAGCAGTACTTC	TRBJ2-7	TRBD1	NA	TRBV5-1
CASSQGTSGRYNEQFF	TGTGCCAGCAGCCAAGGGACTAGCGGGAGGTACAATGAGCAGTTCTTC	TRBJ2-1	TRBD2	NA	TRBV4-2
CASSTSGNEQFF	TGTGCCAGCAGCACTAGCGGTAATGAGCAGTTCTTC	TRBJ2-1	TRBD2	NA	TRBV7-3
CASSHWAETGELFF	TGTGCCAGCAGTCATTGGGCCGAGACCGGGGAGCTGTTTTTT	TRBJ2-2	NA	NA	TRBV28
CASSPTTGGAFF	TGTGCCAGCAGTCCTACCACAGGGGGTGCTTTCTTT	TRBJ1-1	TRBD1	NA	TRBV6-5
CASRDRGGETQYF	TGTGCCAGCAGGGACAGGGGAGGCGAGACCCAGTACTTC	TRBJ2-5	TRBD1	NA	TRBV6-6
CASSRGLRNGELFF	TGTGCCAGCAGCCGGGGACTCCGAAACGGGGAGCTGTTTTTT	TRBJ2-2	NA	NA	TRBV14
CSFNRGKNYGYTF	TGCAGCTTCAACAGGGGGAAGAACTATGGCTACACCTTC	TRBJ1-2	TRBD1	once	TRBV29-1
CASSVDHSSYEQYF	TGTGCCAGCAGCGTAGACCACAGTTCCTACGAGCAGTACTTC	TRBJ2-7	NA	NA	TRBV9
CASSFREPAANEKLFF	TGTGCCAGTAGTTTCCGGGAGCCCGCAGCTAATGAAAAACTGTTTTTT	TRBJ1-4	NA	NA	TRBV19
CASRTHLLSGNTIYF	TGTGCCAGTAGAACCCACTTGCTCTCTGGAAACACCATATATTTT	TRBJ1-3	NA	few	TRBV19
CASSLAGTGTYGYTF	TGTGCCAGCAGCTTGGCCGGGACAGGGACCTATGGCTACACCTTC	TRBJ1-2	TRBD1	once	TRBV5-4
CASSEESSHANEQFF	TGTGCCAGCAGTGAGGAGTCTTCCCATGCTAATGAGCAGTTCTTC	TRBJ2-1	NA	few	TRBV2
CASSRTPSVQETQYF	TGTGCCAGCAGCAGGACCCCTAGCGTCCAAGAGACCCAGTACTTC	TRBJ2-5	NA	once	TRBV7-7
CASFPRDRGNQPQHF	TGTGCCAGCTTTCCTCGGGACAGGGGCAATCAGCCCCAGCATTTT	TRBJ1-5	TRBD1	NA	TRBV6-6
CASSRDRDGYTF	TGTGCCAGCTCCAGGGACAGGGACGGCTACACCTTC	TRBJ1-2	TRBD1	few	TRBV2
CASSRRTSGTNEQFF	TGTGCCAGCTCACGTAGGACTAGCGGGACGAATGAGCAGTTCTTC	TRBJ2-1	TRBD2	NA	TRBV18
CASGLVLATDTQYF	TGTGCTAGTGGTTTGGTACTTGCGACAGATACGCAGTATTTT	TRBJ2-3	NA	NA	TRBV12-5
CASKHGTGRSWVAFF	TGTGCCAGCAAACACGGGACAGGCCGATCCTGGGTAGCTTTCTTT	TRBJ1-1	TRBD1	NA	TRBV6-4
CASSIEGDEQFF	TGTGCCAGTAGTATCGAAGGGGATGAGCAGTTCTTC	TRBJ2-1	NA	NA	TRBV19
CASSPDSPFYGYTF	TGTGCCAGCAGTCCGGACAGTCCTTTCTATGGCTACACCTTC	TRBJ1-2	NA	NA	TRBV28
CAWSRDRPYGYTF	TGTGCCTGGAGTCGGGACAGGCCGTATGGCTACACCTTC	TRBJ1-2	TRBD1	few	TRBV30
CASSVEAVPPNTEAFF	TGTGCCAGCAGCGTAGAAGCGGTCCCGCCGAACACTGAAGCTTTCTTT	TRBJ1-1	NA	NA	TRBV9